This TCR beta chain was obtained from a study of Graves' ophthalmopathy and Graves' hyperthyroidism. Study overall: Blood was drawn at initial diagnosis, before any treatment. Regarding the study as a whole: A classifier, a 13-signature model, separated ophthalmopathy from stable hyperthyroidism with approximately 88% sensitivity and about 82% specificity. The majority of expanded thyroid clonotypes above 0.001 frequency also occurred in blood.

Researchers took RNA transcripts and amplified TCR beta CDR3 regions from them. A first-round RT-PCR used HTBI primers, followed by a second-round multiplex PCR. TCRdb passed the multiplex PCR reads through MiXCR, listing each CDR3 protein once. The sample holds 450,000 or so distinct CDR3 sequences, around 14% seen once. This clonotype has at least ten counts. Its antigen is not known. Symptoms, serum thyroxine and TRAb, thyroid ultrasound, and orbital computed tomography formed the diagnostic basis. Germline V gene data show CDR1 as SEHNR and CDR2 as FQNEAQ (reference sequence). The CDR3 is 13 amino acids. V dropped 2 bases and J dropped 5 bases, with 10 bases sitting between them.

The sequenced sample consisted of blood. The TCR originated in a woman aged 30 to 39 with Graves' ophthalmopathy. The chain employs TRBV7-9 and TRBJ2-7; D possibly matches TRBD1 or TRBD2 (6 bases each). The CDR3 DNA reads as TGTGCCAGCAGCTTACGGGGGCTGGACGAGCAGTACTTC. This translates into CASSLRGLDEQYF.